This TCR beta chain is from a study of blood T cell repertoires in COVID-19. The wider study: COVID-19 samples, acute and convalescent, were from the United States, Italy and Spain.

Between the trimmed V and J ends, which lost 0 bases and 3 bases, there was a span of 12 bases. From germline, CDR1 is SGDLS and CDR2 YYNGEE. The CDR3 contains 15 residues. Recruitment covered 25 or so US areas and drew participants whose ages spanned roughly 18 to 100 years. Assay: immunoSEQ multiplex PCR; the TCRdb copy retains only in-frame clones and omits some. The repertoire consists of some 260,000 clones, with about 89% occurring once and the leading ten covering roughly 10%. This chain joins TRBV9 and TRBJ2-5, with TRBD2 as a possible D gene (5 bases). This TCR came from a man in his forties or fifties who had recovered from COVID-19. The sequenced sample consisted of PBMCs or T cells enriched from blood (not recorded which). As DNA, the CDR3 is TGTGCCAGCAGCGTAGCCCGTGGAGGCGAAGAGACCCAGTACTTC. Translated, it gives CASSVARGGEETQYF.